This T cell receptor beta chain was profiled in a study of human T cells and chemical hapten exposure. Study-level information: Alopecia areata, totalis or universalis was found in mostly female patients.

General study findings and limits: With regard to DPC sensitization, TCRs above 1 in 1000 frequency did not change.

Time point given: patch test 2, 6 weeks after DPC sensitization. Treatment indicated: therapeutic diphenylcyclopropenone sensitization with weekly scalp DPC. Alopecia patients between 18 and 70 years old and suitable for DPC were used as donors. Total RNA was isolated from unfractionated whole blood. The V gene's germline CDR1 is ENHRY and CDR2 SYGVKD. V was pared by 4 bases and J by 2 bases, with 10 bases between. The CDR3 covers 14 residues. Many counts were recorded for this clonotype. Antigen specificity is unknown. MiXCR, run by TCRdb on the RACE reads, gives a single entry per CDR3 protein. The repertoire holds about 81,000 distinct CDR3 sequences, about a tenth seen once, with about 2.5% in the top ten.

Material: whole blood, obtained in connection with sensitization to the hapten diphenylcyclopropenone (DPC). The clonotype originates from a woman under 40 with alopecia areata. Some clones in this sample may be carry-over from other donors' samples. This chain uses TRBV10-3 with TRBJ2-3; the D call may be TRBD1 or TRBD2 (5 bases each). In DNA form, the CDR3 reads TGTGCCATCAGTGGAGGGGAGAACACAGATACGCAGTATTTT. It is translated as CAISGGENTDTQYF.